The 2 T cell receptor beta chains below all came from one sample that was sequenced in a study of spatial heterogeneity in lung cancer. The time point is: sample taken at primary tumor resection. Unsorted whole RNA samples from tumor, nontumor lung or frozen PBMC were sequenced. TCRdb independently ran MiXCR on the 5' RACE reads; one entry per CDR3 protein. The profile shows nearly 50,000 distinct CDR3 sequences, approximately 7.6% of them singletons. The sample was PBMCs, taken at surgery. The receptors stem from a female donor with early-stage non-small cell lung cancer.

This clonotype was detected ten times or more. The chain has TRBV5-1 and TRBJ2-3; no clear D gene. The CDR3 runs 14 residues. V was pared by 2 bases and J by 4 bases, with 11 bases between. From germline, CDR1 is SGHRS and CDR2 YFSETQ. Here the CDR3 reads CASSLREGADTQYF. In DNA form, the CDR3 reads TGCGCCAGCAGCTTACGAGAAGGAGCAGATACGCAGTATTTT.

This clonotype was detected only a few times. The chain joins TRBV18 to TRBJ2-5; perhaps TRBD1 as D (5 bases). The CDR3 runs to 14 residues. CDR1 is KGHSH, CDR2 LQKENI, per germline. Trimming took off 1 base at V and 1 base at J, with 7 bases between the two ends. This CDR3 reads CASSPRQLQETQYF. CDR3 bases: TGTGCCAGCTCACCACGACAGCTCCAAGAGACCCAGTACTTC.